This is a list of T cell receptor beta chains from one sample in a study of blood T cell repertoires in COVID-19. Sequencing was performed with immunoSEQ multiplex PCR; in TCRdb, only in-frame clones are kept and a portion is missing. The sample yields around 300,000 clones, about 85% seen once. Sequencing used PBMCs or T cells enriched from blood (not recorded which). The receptors stem from a woman aged 50 to 60 who had recovered from COVID-19. Each CDR3 is given with its conserved first and last residue. The D gene is left open where the match is weak. Clone size is stated in some rows and not others, as once, few, many or a class when expanded.

abundance: once
v_gene: TRBV5-1
j_gene: TRBJ2-4
d_gene: -
CDR3aa: CASSSAGGTENIQYF
CDR3nt: TGCGCCAGCAGCTCGGCGGGCGGGACAGAAAACATTCAGTACTTC

abundance: -
v_gene: TRBV28
j_gene: TRBJ2-3
d_gene: TRBD1
CDR3aa: CASSFKELRQGADTQYF
CDR3nt: TGTGCCAGCAGTTTCAAGGAGCTACGACAGGGAGCAGATACGCAGTATTTT

abundance: -
v_gene: TRBV29-1
j_gene: TRBJ2-2
d_gene: TRBD2
CDR3aa: CSGAGLNTGELFF
CDR3nt: TGCAGCGGGGCGGGACTAAACACCGGGGAGCTGTTTTTT

abundance: -
v_gene: TRBV19
j_gene: TRBJ1-1
d_gene: TRBD1
CDR3aa: CASRIGQGLGNTEAFF
CDR3nt: TGTGCCAGTAGGATTGGACAGGGTCTAGGCAACACTGAAGCTTTCTTT

abundance: -
v_gene: TRBV7-9
j_gene: TRBJ2-5
d_gene: TRBD2
CDR3aa: CASSFGLAGRETQYF
CDR3nt: TGTGCCAGCAGCTTTGGACTAGCGGGACGAGAGACCCAGTACTTC

abundance: -
v_gene: TRBV6-5
j_gene: TRBJ1-1
d_gene: -
CDR3aa: CASSYSYRNTEAFF
CDR3nt: TGTGCCAGCAGTTACAGTTATAGGAACACTGAAGCTTTCTTT

abundance: -
v_gene: TRBV4-1
j_gene: TRBJ1-4
d_gene: TRBD1
CDR3aa: CASSRVGTGNEKLFF
CDR3nt: TGCGCCAGCAGCCGAGTCGGGACAGGAAATGAAAAACTGTTTTTT

abundance: -
v_gene: TRBV11-3
j_gene: TRBJ2-2
d_gene: TRBD1
CDR3aa: CASSLGRGRSTGELFF
CDR3nt: TGTGCCAGCAGCTTAGGCAGGGGGCGTAGCACCGGGGAGCTGTTTTTT

abundance: -
v_gene: TRBV11-2
j_gene: TRBJ2-1
d_gene: TRBD2
CDR3aa: CASRGLAGRTGNEQFF
CDR3nt: TGTGCCAGCAGGGGGCTAGCGGGGCGGACGGGGAATGAGCAGTTCTTC

abundance: -
v_gene: TRBV6-5
j_gene: TRBJ1-1
d_gene: TRBD1
CDR3aa: CASSYIWDRESGEAFF
CDR3nt: TGTGCCAGCAGTTACATATGGGACAGGGAATCGGGTGAAGCTTTCTTT

abundance: -
v_gene: TRBV18
j_gene: TRBJ2-3
d_gene: TRBD2
CDR3aa: CASSSGLASGTQYF
CDR3nt: TGTGCCAGCTCCTCCGGGCTGGCTAGCGGTACGCAGTATTTT

abundance: -
v_gene: TRBV12-3/TRBV12-4
j_gene: TRBJ1-1
d_gene: -
CDR3aa: CASSFMLSEAFF
CDR3nt: TGTGCCAGCAGTTTCATGCTCAGTGAAGCTTTCTTT

abundance: -
v_gene: TRBV3-1/TRBV3-2
j_gene: TRBJ2-3
d_gene: -
CDR3aa: CASSQAGWEDTQYF
CDR3nt: TGTGCCAGCAGCCAAGCGGGTTGGGAGGATACGCAGTATTTT

abundance: once
v_gene: TRBV6-5
j_gene: TRBJ2-5
d_gene: -
CDR3aa: CASSHDLKETQYF
CDR3nt: TGTGCCAGCAGCCACGATCTAAAAGAGACCCAGTACTTC

abundance: -
v_gene: TRBV11-2
j_gene: TRBJ2-3
d_gene: TRBD1
CDR3aa: CASRRQGIRTDTQYF
CDR3nt: TGTGCCAGCAGGCGACAGGGGATCAGGACAGATACGCAGTATTTT

abundance: -
v_gene: TRBV29-1
j_gene: TRBJ2-3
d_gene: -
CDR3aa: CSVVPRTDTQYF
CDR3nt: TGCAGCGTTGTACCCAGAACAGATACGCAGTATTTT

abundance: -
v_gene: TRBV3-1/TRBV3-2
j_gene: TRBJ2-2
d_gene: -
CDR3aa: CASSQPIHWATGELFF
CDR3nt: TGTGCCAGCAGCCAACCTATTCACTGGGCCACCGGGGAGCTGTTTTTT

abundance: -
v_gene: TRBV19
j_gene: TRBJ2-3
d_gene: -
CDR3aa: CASSMDGGPDTQYF
CDR3nt: TGTGCCAGTAGTATGGACGGCGGGCCCGATACGCAGTATTTT

abundance: -
v_gene: TRBV28
j_gene: TRBJ1-3
d_gene: -
CDR3aa: CASSFLGGRRNTIYF
CDR3nt: TGTGCCAGCAGTTTCTTAGGGGGTCGGAGAAACACCATATATTTT

abundance: -
v_gene: TRBV6-4
j_gene: TRBJ2-3
d_gene: -
CDR3aa: CASAARGEECTDTQYF
CDR3nt: TGTGCCAGCGCTGCCCGAGGCGAGGAGTGCACAGATACGCAGTATTTT

abundance: -
v_gene: TRBV5-1
j_gene: TRBJ1-4
d_gene: -
CDR3aa: CASSLSGTTNEKLFF
CDR3nt: TGCGCCAGCAGCTTAAGCGGGACAACTAATGAAAAACTGTTTTTT

abundance: once
v_gene: TRBV5-8
j_gene: TRBJ1-5
d_gene: -
CDR3aa: CASSGSGTPNQPQHF
CDR3nt: TGTGCCAGCAGCGGAAGCGGGACACCTAATCAGCCCCAGCATTTT

abundance: -
v_gene: TRBV13
j_gene: TRBJ2-5
d_gene: -
CDR3aa: CASSGSGETQYF
CDR3nt: TGTGCCAGCAGCGGCAGTGGTGAGACCCAGTACTTC

abundance: -
v_gene: TRBV7-9
j_gene: TRBJ2-4
d_gene: -
CDR3aa: CASSLWPAGKNIQYF
CDR3nt: TGTGCCAGCAGCTTATGGCCGGCGGGCAAAAACATTCAGTACTTC

abundance: -
v_gene: TRBV18
j_gene: TRBJ2-5
d_gene: TRBD1
CDR3aa: CASSPTPARTGDRETQYF
CDR3nt: TGTGCCAGCTCACCAACACCCGCCCGGACAGGGGATAGAGAGACCCAGTACTTC

abundance: -
v_gene: TRBV7-2
j_gene: TRBJ2-1
d_gene: TRBD1
CDR3aa: CASRRTGVDNEQFF
CDR3nt: TGTGCCAGCAGGCGGACAGGGGTAGACAATGAGCAGTTCTTC

abundance: once
v_gene: TRBV7-7
j_gene: TRBJ2-5
d_gene: -
CDR3aa: CASSLGRTQETQYF
CDR3nt: TGTGCCAGCAGCTTAGGCCGGACACAAGAGACCCAGTACTTC

abundance: once
v_gene: TRBV30
j_gene: TRBJ1-5
d_gene: -
CDR3aa: CAWGSGGRQPQHF
CDR3nt: TGTGCCTGGGGATCGGGGGGCCGCCAGCCCCAGCATTTT

abundance: once
v_gene: TRBV18
j_gene: TRBJ2-1
d_gene: TRBD2
CDR3aa: CASSEGRAVNEQFF
CDR3nt: TGTGCCAGCTCAGAGGGGAGGGCCGTAAATGAGCAGTTCTTC

abundance: -
v_gene: TRBV7-2
j_gene: TRBJ2-7
d_gene: TRBD2
CDR3aa: CASSLAAGGPYEQYF
CDR3nt: TGTGCCAGCAGCTTAGCGGCGGGAGGGCCGTACGAGCAGTACTTC

abundance: -
v_gene: TRBV7-9
j_gene: TRBJ2-3
d_gene: TRBD1
CDR3aa: CASSFATGGRDTQYF
CDR3nt: TGTGCCAGCAGCTTTGCGACAGGGGGGCGGGATACGCAGTATTTT

abundance: -
v_gene: TRBV2
j_gene: TRBJ1-2
d_gene: TRBD1
CDR3aa: CASSIPGQGVGYGYTF
CDR3nt: TGTGCCAGCAGTATCCCGGGACAGGGAGTCGGCTATGGCTACACCTTC

abundance: once
v_gene: TRBV27
j_gene: TRBJ2-7
d_gene: TRBD1
CDR3aa: CASSFTGQGAEQYF
CDR3nt: TGTGCCAGCAGTTTCACAGGACAGGGCGCTGAGCAGTACTTC

abundance: -
v_gene: TRBV5-1
j_gene: TRBJ2-1
d_gene: -
CDR3aa: CASSHTSGTNEQFF
CDR3nt: TGCGCCAGCAGCCACACCTCCGGGACAAATGAGCAGTTCTTC

abundance: -
v_gene: TRBV27
j_gene: TRBJ2-1
d_gene: TRBD2
CDR3aa: CASSLQGGRIYNEQFF
CDR3nt: TGTGCCAGCAGTTTACAGGGCGGGAGAATATACAATGAGCAGTTCTTC

abundance: -
v_gene: TRBV27
j_gene: TRBJ2-7
d_gene: -
CDR3aa: CASSLSMGGGAAYEQYF
CDR3nt: TGTGCCAGCAGTTTATCGATGGGGGGTGGAGCGGCCTACGAGCAGTACTTC

abundance: once
v_gene: TRBV7-6
j_gene: TRBJ2-1
d_gene: -
CDR3aa: CASSLVGFGGIFGNEQFF
CDR3nt: TGTGCCAGCAGCTTAGTCGGTTTTGGGGGCATTTTTGGCAATGAGCAGTTCTTC

abundance: once
v_gene: TRBV5-4
j_gene: TRBJ2-7
d_gene: TRBD1
CDR3aa: CASSWGTGSYEQYF
CDR3nt: TGTGCCAGCAGCTGGGGGACAGGCTCCTACGAGCAGTACTTC

abundance: -
v_gene: TRBV2
j_gene: TRBJ2-1
d_gene: TRBD2
CDR3aa: CASRAGTSGGVYNEQFF
CDR3nt: TGTGCCAGCAGGGCCGGGACTAGCGGGGGGGTATACAATGAGCAGTTCTTC

abundance: -
v_gene: TRBV7-2
j_gene: TRBJ2-1
d_gene: TRBD2
CDR3aa: CASSLGAGGPNEQFF
CDR3nt: TGTGCCAGCAGCTTAGGAGCGGGAGGGCCCAATGAGCAGTTCTTC

abundance: -
v_gene: TRBV7-9
j_gene: TRBJ2-7
d_gene: -
CDR3aa: CASSSRVSSYEQYF
CDR3nt: TGTGCCAGCAGCAGCAGGGTTAGCTCCTACGAGCAGTACTTC

abundance: -
v_gene: TRBV7-8
j_gene: TRBJ2-7
d_gene: -
CDR3aa: CASSLGLVTYEQYF
CDR3nt: TGTGCCAGCAGCTTAGGGCTAGTTACCTACGAGCAGTACTTC

abundance: -
v_gene: TRBV6-5
j_gene: TRBJ1-2
d_gene: TRBD1
CDR3aa: CASSPRDRNYGYTF
CDR3nt: TGTGCCAGCAGTCCTAGGGACAGAAACTATGGCTACACCTTC

abundance: once
v_gene: TRBV19
j_gene: TRBJ2-3
d_gene: TRBD2
CDR3aa: CASSVTSEGSTDTQYF
CDR3nt: TGTGCCAGTAGTGTCACTAGCGAAGGTAGCACAGATACGCAGTATTTT

abundance: -
v_gene: TRBV5-4
j_gene: TRBJ2-1
d_gene: TRBD2
CDR3aa: CASSLVAGVYNEQFF
CDR3nt: TGTGCCAGCAGCTTGGTAGCGGGGGTTTACAATGAGCAGTTCTTC

abundance: -
v_gene: TRBV2
j_gene: TRBJ2-2
d_gene: TRBD2
CDR3aa: CASRGTSGSTGELFF
CDR3nt: TGTGCCAGCAGGGGGACTAGCGGGAGCACCGGGGAGCTGTTTTTT